The 22 T cell receptor beta chains reported below all come from one sample, sequenced in a study of T cells expressing NK-cell markers. TCRdb re-called the 5' RACE reads; every CDR3 protein appears as one record, without DNA. The listing contains about 460,000 distinct CDR3 sequences. The source material was blood T cells: a sorted CD56 or NKG2C T cell subset, CD4+ or CD8+ T cells, or bulk PBMC T cells (not recorded which). These receptors all stem from a woman aged 45 to 65 in good health.

The J gene is TRBJ2-1, the V gene TRBV25-1. The germline CDR1 and CDR2 sequences are MGHDK and SYGVNS. The CDR3 runs 14 residues. This CDR3 reads CASRAGSTYNEQFF.

V usage is TRBV5-1 and J usage is TRBJ2-2; without DNA, the TCRdb call of TRBD2 cannot be checked. The CDR3 extends over 18 amino acids. The germline V gene has CDR1 SGHRS and CDR2 YFSETQ. Here the CDR3 reads CASSPGLAGGLFAGELFF.

The CDR3 is CAWAYANTGELFF. The genes are TRBV30 and TRBJ2-2. CDR1 and CDR2 from the germline V gene are GTSNPN and SVGIG (reference sequence). The CDR3 is made up of 13 amino acids.

This sequence joins TRBV27 and TRBJ2-3. The CDR3 spans 14 residues. Per the germline V gene, CDR1 is MNHEY and CDR2 is SMNVEV (reference sequence). This CDR3 reads CASSSTKSTDTQYF.

This rearrangement joins TRBV5-1 to TRBJ1-2; TCRdb picks TRBD1, but there is no DNA to check that call. The CDR3 spans 15 residues. Germline V gives CDR1 SGHRS, CDR2 YFSETQ. The CDR3 here is CASSSPLQKGDGYTF.

CDR3 sequence: CASSLAGTETGELFF. This chain joins TRBV5-5 and TRBJ2-2; TCRdb reports TRBD1, a call that lacks DNA to check it against. This CDR3 is 15 amino acids long. CDR1 and CDR2 (germline): SGHKS, YYEKEE (reference sequence).

The chain recombines TRBV11-3 with TRBJ1-2. The CDR3 is made up of 15 amino acids. The germline V gene has CDR1 SGHNT and CDR2 YENEEA. CDR3: CASSLMDGANYGYTF.

The rearrangement joins TRBV4-1 to TRBJ2-6. In germline, CDR1 is MGHRA, CDR2 YSYEKL. The CDR3 runs to 16 residues. CDR3 sequence: CASSPFGETGANVLTF.

The V gene is TRBV2, the J gene TRBJ2-1; TCRdb reports TRBD2, a call that lacks DNA to check it against. Germline lookup yields CDR1 SNHLY and CDR2 FYNNEI. The CDR3 is made up of 13 amino acids. The CDR3 here is CASSDATSRRQFF.

The rearrangement uses TRBV29-1 and TRBJ2-3; TCRdb outputs TRBD1, but without DNA this stays unchecked. This CDR3 comprises 15 residues. CDR1 and CDR2 (germline): SQVTM, ANQGSEA. The CDR3 sequence is CSAEIGWGGGHTQYF.

V usage is TRBV25-1 and J usage is TRBJ2-7; the TRBD2 assignment by TCRdb is unverifiable without DNA. The CDR3 extends over 13 amino acids. Germline lookup yields CDR1 MGHDK and CDR2 SYGVNS. The CDR3 reads CASSESEGYEQYF.

The chain has TRBV5-1 and TRBJ1-2. The CDR3 totals 13 residues. The germline V gene has CDR1 SGHRS and CDR2 YFSETQ. CDR3 in amino acids: CASSYGGLSEATF.

The rearrangement links TRBV24-1 to TRBJ2-1. This CDR3 is built from 11 residues. CDR1 KGHDR and CDR2 SFDVKD come from the germline V gene. CDR3 protein: CATSSLFEQFF.

The chain joins TRBV10-3 to TRBJ2-7; as DNA is missing, the TRBD1 call by TCRdb cannot be tested. CDR1 is ENHRY and CDR2 is SYGVKD in the germline V gene. The CDR3 is made up of 16 amino acids. CDR3 sequence reads: CAISGERDRGLYEQYF.

This sequence joins TRBV19 and TRBJ2-4; TCRdb proposes TRBD1, but this gene call is untestable without DNA. This CDR3 contains 16 residues. The germline gives CDR1 LNHDA, CDR2 SQIVND (reference sequence). CDR3 sequence: CASSTGQFLAKNIQYF.

The chain recombines TRBV18 with TRBJ2-1; no DNA is available, so the TRBD2 call from TCRdb remains unchecked. This CDR3 spans 15 amino acids. Germline V lookup: CDR1 KGHSH, CDR2 LQKENI. The CDR3 loop is CASSPLHGGSNEQFF. The variable domain in full, completed from reference TRBV18 and TRBJ2-1, reads NAGVMQNPRHLVRRRGQEARLRCSPMKGHSHVYWYRQLPEEGLKFMVYLQKENIIDESGMPKERFSAEFPKEGPSILRIQQVVRGDSAAYFCASSPLHGGSNEQFFGPGTRLTVL.

This chain joins TRBV20-1 and TRBJ2-1. Germline assignment: CDR1 DFQATT and CDR2 SNEGSKA (reference sequence). CDR3 length: 12 amino acids. The CDR3 loop is CSVTSSYNEQFF.

This rearrangement joins TRBV29-1 to TRBJ2-3. The CDR3 has 11 residues. Looked up from germline, CDR1 is SQVTM and CDR2 is ANQGSEA. The CDR3 sequence: CSVEVLDTQYF.

V usage is TRBV20-1 and J usage is TRBJ2-1; TCRdb's D call of TRBD2 is untestable without DNA. The V gene's germline CDR1 is DFQATT and CDR2 SNEGSKA (reference sequence). This CDR3 is 16 amino acids long. This CDR3 reads CSARDGKGGKYNEQFF.

This chain links TRBV21-1 with TRBJ1-2; the D call from TCRdb, TRBD1, cannot be confirmed without DNA. TRBV21-1 is designated a pseudogene. The CDR3 loop spans 17 amino acids. The chain's CDR3 is CASSKILRTGEICGYTF.

The chain combines TRBV5-1 with TRBJ2-3; lacking DNA, the TRBD1 call made by TCRdb goes unchecked. CDR3 size: 14 residues. Germline CDR1 SGHRS, CDR2 YFSETQ. This CDR3 reads CASSLGGVQDTQYF.

This rearrangement joins TRBV5-1 to TRBJ1-3; the TRBD1 assignment by TCRdb is unverifiable without DNA. CDR1 is SGHRS and CDR2 is YFSETQ in the germline V gene. The CDR3 covers 16 residues. The CDR3 is CASSRDRIISGNTIYF.